The 5 T cell receptor beta chains in this list originate from one sample, sequenced in a study of shared clonotypes between healthy human individuals. The table came from immunoSEQ multiplex PCR; TCRdb's copy has only in-frame clones and leaves some out. The sample includes tens of thousands of clones, about 65% of them seen just once. Sequenced sample: memory CD8+ T cells sorted from blood. Indicated subset: CD45RO+ cells pooled with CCR7-negative TemRA cells. The receptor set was obtained from a man between 25 and 39 years old in good health.

This clone turned up a few times. The CDR3 spells CASSSIGDNSYEQYF. Here the CDR3 DNA reads TGTGCCAGCAGTTCCATCGGGGACAACTCCTACGAGCAGTACTTC. This chain links TRBV28 with TRBJ2-7, with D possibly being TRBD1 (6 bases). Trimming pared 4 bases from V and 0 bases from J, leaving 13 bases between. Germline-derived CDR1 and CDR2 are MDHEN and SYDVKM. The CDR3 spans 15 residues.

The gene calls are TRBV4-3 and TRBJ1-1; possible D gene TRBD1, 5 bases. CDR3 length: 16 amino acids. V was clipped by 0 bases and J by 4 bases, with 15 bases between them. In germline, CDR1 is LGHNA, CDR2 YSLEER. The CDR3 protein is CASSQDPGGDLTEAFF. For the CDR3, the DNA is TGCGCCAGCAGCCAAGATCCAGGAGGGGACCTCACTGAAGCTTTCTTT.

This chain joins TRBV14 and TRBJ1-4, with 7 bases matching TRBD1. This CDR3 comprises 14 residues. Germline V gives CDR1 SGHDN, CDR2 FVKESK. Unmatched junction bases numbered 3, after V lost 4 bases and J lost 4 bases. CDR3 in DNA: TGTGCCAGCAGCCTTCAGGGGGGTAATGAAAAACTGTTTTTT. This codes for CASSLQGGNEKLFF.

The rearrangement links TRBV7-3 to TRBJ1-2, with 9 bases lining up with TRBD1. Germline V gene sequence: CDR1 SGHTA, CDR2 FQGTGA. V trimming: 2 bases; J trimming: 0 bases; junction bases outside the gene matches: 13. The CDR3 contains 19 residues. In DNA, the CDR3 is TGTGCCAGCAGCTTACTTCCCGGGACAGGGTCGACCCCTAACTATGGCTACACCTTC. This encodes CASSLLPGTGSTPNYGYTF.

The chain uses TRBV29-1 and TRBJ2-1; 12 positions agree with TRBD2. CDR3 length: 15 residues. Germline V gene lookup returns CDR1 SQVTM and CDR2 ANQGSEA. The V gene end was trimmed by 7 bases and the J gene end by 4 bases; junction bases not matched to a gene: 8. CDR3 loop: CSGEGLAGNYNEQFF. As DNA, the CDR3 is TGCAGCGGAGAAGGACTAGCGGGGAATTACAATGAGCAGTTCTTC.